Listed below are T cell receptor beta chains from one sample, sequenced in a study of metastatic and nonmetastatic thyroid tumors. TCRdb re-clonotyped the PCR reads through MiXCR. The table has about 10,000 clones, around 12% seen once. The sample comprised blood. The receptors come from a female donor with papillary thyroid cancer or a benign thyroid nodule (not recorded which). Some clones in this sample may be carry-over from other donors' samples. CDR3s include the opening cysteine and the closing phenylalanine or tryptophan. A D gene is named only where the DNA matches it firmly. Only part of the rows carry a size: once, few, many, or a class if the clone is expanded.

D gene: .; V gene: TRBV2; J gene: TRBJ1-1; clone size: few; CDR3 DNA: TGTGCCAGAAGTACACAGCGGACTGAAGCTTTCTTT; CDR3 protein: CARSTQRTEAFF
D gene: .; V gene: TRBV6-1; J gene: TRBJ1-5; clone size: many; CDR3 DNA: TGCGCCAGCAGTATTGTCAGATACAATCAGCCCCAGCATTTT; CDR3 protein: CASSIVRYNQPQHF
D gene: TRBD2; V gene: TRBV4-2; J gene: TRBJ2-7; clone size: many; CDR3 DNA: TGTGCCAGCAGCCAAGACTTAGCGGGGCTATCCTACGAGCAGTACTTC; CDR3 protein: CASSQDLAGLSYEQYF
D gene: TRBD2; V gene: TRBV12-3/TRBV12-4; J gene: TRBJ2-7; clone size: .; CDR3 DNA: TGTGCCAGCAGTTCCCTTGTAGCGGGAGAGTACGAGCAGTACTTC; CDR3 protein: CASSSLVAGEYEQYF
D gene: .; V gene: TRBV20-1; J gene: TRBJ2-5; clone size: many; CDR3 DNA: TGCAGTGCTAGAGAGTATGCCAAGCAAGAGACCCAGTACTTC; CDR3 protein: CSAREYAKQETQYF
D gene: .; V gene: TRBV11-2; J gene: TRBJ1-6; clone size: .; CDR3 DNA: TGTGCCAGCATCTTAGGGTTAGACATGGTGAGCTCCTATAATTCACCCCTCCACTTT; CDR3 protein: CASILGLDMVSSYNSPLHF
D gene: TRBD1; V gene: TRBV2; J gene: TRBJ2-5; clone size: many; CDR3 DNA: TGTGCCAGCAGTGGGGACAGAAGTCAAGAGACCCAGTACTTC; CDR3 protein: CASSGDRSQETQYF
D gene: .; V gene: TRBV27; J gene: TRBJ1-4; clone size: few; CDR3 DNA: TGTGCCAGCCGTTGGGCCGGGGACGGCAATGAAAAACTGTTTTTT; CDR3 protein: CASRWAGDGNEKLFF
D gene: .; V gene: TRBV9; J gene: TRBJ1-1; clone size: large; CDR3 DNA: TGTGCCAGCAGCGGTTCGAACACTGAAGCTTTCTTT; CDR3 protein: CASSGSNTEAFF
D gene: .; V gene: TRBV20-1; J gene: TRBJ1-1; clone size: many; CDR3 DNA: TGCAGTGCTCGACGGTGGGACACTGAAGCTTTCTTT; CDR3 protein: CSARRWDTEAFF
D gene: TRBD2; V gene: TRBV6-2/TRBV6-3; J gene: TRBJ2-2; clone size: medium-sized; CDR3 DNA: TGTGCCAGCAGTTACTCTCAGCGGGATGGGAACACCGGGGAGCTGTTTTTT; CDR3 protein: CASSYSQRDGNTGELFF
D gene: TRBD2; V gene: TRBV7-3; J gene: TRBJ2-1; clone size: many; CDR3 DNA: TGTGCCAGCACCGCAGGGACTAGCGTTTTAGCTAGCTCCTACAATGAGCAGTTCTTC; CDR3 protein: CASTAGTSVLASSYNEQFF
D gene: .; V gene: TRBV7-3; J gene: TRBJ2-3; clone size: medium-sized; CDR3 DNA: TGTGCCAGCAGCCCCAGAGGAGATACGCAGTATTTT; CDR3 protein: CASSPRGDTQYF
D gene: .; V gene: TRBV5-5; J gene: TRBJ2-1; clone size: many; CDR3 DNA: TGTGCCAGCAGCTTGGGTGGCAGGGGCGAAAATAATGAGCAGTTCTTC; CDR3 protein: CASSLGGRGENNEQFF
D gene: .; V gene: TRBV5-5; J gene: TRBJ2-3; clone size: many; CDR3 DNA: TGTGCCAGCAGCTTCCGGGTGACAGATACGCAGTATTTT; CDR3 protein: CASSFRVTDTQYF
D gene: .; V gene: TRBV12-3/TRBV12-4; J gene: TRBJ1-5; clone size: medium-sized; CDR3 DNA: TGTGCCAGCAGGCAGGGTTGGGGCAATCAGCCCCAGCATTTT; CDR3 protein: CASRQGWGNQPQHF
D gene: .; V gene: TRBV30; J gene: TRBJ1-5; clone size: .; CDR3 DNA: TGTGCCTGGAGTGTAGGAGGGGATCAGCCCCAGCATTTT; CDR3 protein: CAWSVGGDQPQHF
D gene: .; V gene: TRBV6-2/TRBV6-3; J gene: TRBJ1-5; clone size: medium-sized; CDR3 DNA: TGTGCCAGCAGTTACAGGGAGCACAGTGAGCCCCAGCATTTT; CDR3 protein: CASSYREHSEPQHF
D gene: TRBD1; V gene: TRBV7-9; J gene: TRBJ2-7; clone size: medium-sized; CDR3 DNA: TGTGCCAGCAGCCCCCGGGACAGCTCCTACGAGCAGTACTTC; CDR3 protein: CASSPRDSSYEQYF
D gene: .; V gene: TRBV5-1; J gene: TRBJ1-3; clone size: .; CDR3 DNA: TGCGCCAGCAGCCGTGGACAGCCCGCTGGAAACACCATATATTTT; CDR3 protein: CASSRGQPAGNTIYF
D gene: TRBD2; V gene: TRBV5-1; J gene: TRBJ2-7; clone size: many; CDR3 DNA: TGCGCCAGCAGCTACCTAGGAGGCCCGAAAATAGCGGGATTCCACGCCTACGAGCAGTACTTC; CDR3 protein: CASSYLGGPKIAGFHAYEQYF
D gene: .; V gene: TRBV18; J gene: TRBJ1-3; clone size: once; CDR3 DNA: TGTGCCAGCTCCCCTTGGGACTACGGGGGAAACACCATATATTTT; CDR3 protein: CASSPWDYGGNTIYF
D gene: TRBD1; V gene: TRBV5-1; J gene: TRBJ1-1; clone size: many; CDR3 DNA: TGCGCCAGCAGCCCGACAGGGGAGGGCACTGAAGCTTTCTTT; CDR3 protein: CASSPTGEGTEAFF
D gene: TRBD1; V gene: TRBV20-1; J gene: TRBJ1-1; clone size: .; CDR3 DNA: TGCAGTGCCTGGACAGGGGGCAGGAACACTGAAGCTTTCTTT; CDR3 protein: CSAWTGGRNTEAFF
D gene: .; V gene: TRBV7-6; J gene: TRBJ2-7; clone size: .; CDR3 DNA: TGTGCCAGCAGCTTAGGCTTTCTACTGCAGCGGCACCCCTCCTACGAGCAGTACTTC; CDR3 protein: CASSLGFLLQRHPSYEQYF
D gene: TRBD2; V gene: TRBV5-1; J gene: TRBJ2-3; clone size: many; CDR3 DNA: TGCGCCAGCAGCTTGAGCGCTAGCGGGGGGAAAAATACGCAGTATTTT; CDR3 protein: CASSLSASGGKNTQYF
D gene: .; V gene: TRBV7-2; J gene: TRBJ1-4; clone size: many; CDR3 DNA: TGTGCCAGCAGCTTTAAGGGAAGCGGGAAACTGTTTTTT; CDR3 protein: CASSFKGSGKLFF
D gene: .; V gene: TRBV12-3/TRBV12-4; J gene: TRBJ2-3; clone size: few; CDR3 DNA: TGTGCCAGCAGCCACGGTTTGAGAGATGGAACAGATACGCAGTATTTT; CDR3 protein: CASSHGLRDGTDTQYF
D gene: .; V gene: TRBV7-2; J gene: TRBJ2-2; clone size: many; CDR3 DNA: TGTGCCAGCAGCTTGGGCGGGGCCAATCGGGAGCTGTTTTTT; CDR3 protein: CASSLGGANRELFF
D gene: TRBD1; V gene: TRBV5-1; J gene: TRBJ1-3; clone size: medium-sized; CDR3 DNA: TGCGCCAGCAGCTTGAAGGGCGACAGGGCATGGTCTGGAAACACCATATATTTT; CDR3 protein: CASSLKGDRAWSGNTIYF
D gene: .; V gene: TRBV4-1; J gene: TRBJ1-3; clone size: medium-sized; CDR3 DNA: TGCGCCAGCAGCCAACCCCCGAGGACGGCCTCTGGAAACACCATATATTTT; CDR3 protein: CASSQPPRTASGNTIYF
D gene: .; V gene: TRBV6-5; J gene: TRBJ1-1; clone size: medium-sized; CDR3 DNA: TGTGCCAGCAGTTACGGGGGATCTGAAGCTTTCTTT; CDR3 protein: CASSYGGSEAFF
D gene: .; V gene: TRBV19; J gene: TRBJ1-2; clone size: .; CDR3 DNA: TGTGCCAGTAGTCAGGGACTGAGCTATGGCTACACCTTC; CDR3 protein: CASSQGLSYGYTF
D gene: .; V gene: TRBV10-2; J gene: TRBJ1-5; clone size: many; CDR3 DNA: TGCGCCAGCAGGACGGGACCTAATCAGCCCCAGCATTTT; CDR3 protein: CASRTGPNQPQHF
D gene: TRBD2; V gene: TRBV6-5; J gene: TRBJ2-3; clone size: many; CDR3 DNA: TGTGCCAGCAGTTACGTTCCTAGCGGGGCGCAGTATTTT; CDR3 protein: CASSYVPSGAQYF
D gene: TRBD1; V gene: TRBV4-2; J gene: TRBJ2-6; clone size: medium-sized; CDR3 DNA: TGTGCCAGCAGCCAAGATGGAAGGGGGCCTGGGGCCAACGTCCTGACTTTC; CDR3 protein: CASSQDGRGPGANVLTF
D gene: .; V gene: TRBV15; J gene: TRBJ1-1; clone size: .; CDR3 DNA: TGTGCCACTCGAGAGACAGGAGAGAACACTGAAGCTTTCTTT; CDR3 protein: CATRETGENTEAFF
D gene: .; V gene: TRBV11-2; J gene: TRBJ2-1; clone size: .; CDR3 DNA: TGTGCCAGCAGCTCCACCGGGGGAAGGTACAATGAGCAGTTCTTC; CDR3 protein: CASSSTGGRYNEQFF
D gene: .; V gene: TRBV27; J gene: TRBJ1-1; clone size: many; CDR3 DNA: TGTGCCAGCGGTTTGGACACCTCGGATGAAGCTTTCTTT; CDR3 protein: CASGLDTSDEAFF
D gene: TRBD1; V gene: TRBV4-1; J gene: TRBJ2-1; clone size: many; CDR3 DNA: TGCGCCAGCAGCCATCTCGGGACAGGGTATGAGCAGTTCTTC; CDR3 protein: CASSHLGTGYEQFF
D gene: .; V gene: TRBV20-1; J gene: TRBJ2-1; clone size: .; CDR3 DNA: TGCAGTGCCCTTCCTCCGGGGGAATACAATGAGCAGTTCTTC; CDR3 protein: CSALPPGEYNEQFF
D gene: TRBD1; V gene: TRBV7-9; J gene: TRBJ1-3; clone size: many; CDR3 DNA: TGTGCCAGCAGCTCCCGACAGGGGGCTGGAAACACCATATATTTT; CDR3 protein: CASSSRQGAGNTIYF
D gene: TRBD1; V gene: TRBV5-1; J gene: TRBJ2-1; clone size: .; CDR3 DNA: TGCGCCAGCCGCTGGGACAGGGACCCCTACAATGAGCAGTTCTTC; CDR3 protein: CASRWDRDPYNEQFF
D gene: .; V gene: TRBV13; J gene: TRBJ1-5; clone size: many; CDR3 DNA: TGTGCCAGCAGCTTCCCTATAAGCACAGATACGCAGCATTTT; CDR3 protein: CASSFPISTDTQHF